The clone carrying this T cell receptor (delta chain) was counted a few times. The protein TCRdb gives is from a much larger clone and does not agree with this DNA's translation at residue 3, likely a read error; the protein shown here comes from the DNA. Gammadelta T cells were flow-sorted from PBMC into Vgamma9/Vdelta2+ and Vdelta2-negative populations for bulk analysis. TCRdb fed the multiplex PCR reads to CATT. The sample has about 51,000 delta-chain clones, roughly 1.9% seen once; the top ten hold approximately 24%. These data originate in a study of γδ T cells in repeated Plasmodium falciparum infection. Overall study context: Sampling occurred at baseline, pre-infection for selected infections, and 21 days post-infection.

Per the germline V gene, CDR1 is TSWWSYY and CDR2 is QGS. This CDR3 is 20 amino acids long. The chain links TRDV1 to TRDJ2, with 11 bases fitting TRDD3. The source material was gamma-delta T cells from blood. This clonotype was sampled from a pool of human donors (malaria-infected and uninfected, not separated). CDR3 sequence: CAFGPPRLFSWGIQPAQLFF. The CDR3 nucleotides read TGTGCTTTTGGGCCTCCGCGATTATTCTCCTGGGGGATACAGCCAGCACAACTCTTCTTT.